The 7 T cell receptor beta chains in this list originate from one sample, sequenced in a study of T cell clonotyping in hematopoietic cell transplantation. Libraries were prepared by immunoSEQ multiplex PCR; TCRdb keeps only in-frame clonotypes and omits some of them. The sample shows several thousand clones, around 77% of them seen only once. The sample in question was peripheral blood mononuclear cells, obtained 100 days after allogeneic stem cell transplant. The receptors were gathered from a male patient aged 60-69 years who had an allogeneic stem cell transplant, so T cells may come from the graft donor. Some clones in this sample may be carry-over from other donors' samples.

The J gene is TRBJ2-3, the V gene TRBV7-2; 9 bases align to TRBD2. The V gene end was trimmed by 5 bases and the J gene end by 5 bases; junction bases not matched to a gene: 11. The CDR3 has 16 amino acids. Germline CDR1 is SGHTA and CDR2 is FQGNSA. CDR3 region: CASSRASGRPLDTQYF. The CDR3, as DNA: TGTGCCAGCAGCCGCGCGAGCGGGAGGCCCCTAGATACGCAGTATTTT.

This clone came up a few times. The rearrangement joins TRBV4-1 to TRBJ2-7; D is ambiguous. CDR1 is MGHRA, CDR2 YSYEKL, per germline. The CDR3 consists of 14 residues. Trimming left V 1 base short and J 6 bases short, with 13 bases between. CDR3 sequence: CASSQVFSGSEQYF. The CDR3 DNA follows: TGCGCCAGCAGCCAAGTGTTTTCGGGTTCCGAGCAGTACTTC.

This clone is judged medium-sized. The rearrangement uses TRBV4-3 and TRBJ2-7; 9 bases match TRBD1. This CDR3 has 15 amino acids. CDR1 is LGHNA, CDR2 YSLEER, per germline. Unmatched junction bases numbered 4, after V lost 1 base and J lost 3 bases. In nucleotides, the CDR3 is TGCGCCAGCAGCCAAGCGCCGGGACAGGGCTACGAGCAGTACTTC. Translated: CASSQAPGQGYEQYF.

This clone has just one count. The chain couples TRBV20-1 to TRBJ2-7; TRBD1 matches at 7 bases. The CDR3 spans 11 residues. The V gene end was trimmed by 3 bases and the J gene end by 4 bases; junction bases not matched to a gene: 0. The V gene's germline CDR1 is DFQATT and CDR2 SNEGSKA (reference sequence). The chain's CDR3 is CSARTGYEQYF. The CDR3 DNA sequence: TGCAGTGCTAGGACAGGGTACGAGCAGTACTTC.

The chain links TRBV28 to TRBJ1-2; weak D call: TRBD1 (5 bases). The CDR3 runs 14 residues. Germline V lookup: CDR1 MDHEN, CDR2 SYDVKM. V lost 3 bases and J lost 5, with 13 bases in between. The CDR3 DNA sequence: TGTGCCAGCAGTTTTGCGGGACGGCGATATGGCTACACCTTC. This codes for CASSFAGRRYGYTF.

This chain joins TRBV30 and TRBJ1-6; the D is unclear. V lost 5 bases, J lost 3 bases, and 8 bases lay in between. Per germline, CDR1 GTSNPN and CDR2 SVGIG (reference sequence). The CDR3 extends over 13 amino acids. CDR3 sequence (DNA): TGTGCCTGGGGGGATCACTATAATTCACCCCTCCACTTT. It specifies CAWGDHYNSPLHF.

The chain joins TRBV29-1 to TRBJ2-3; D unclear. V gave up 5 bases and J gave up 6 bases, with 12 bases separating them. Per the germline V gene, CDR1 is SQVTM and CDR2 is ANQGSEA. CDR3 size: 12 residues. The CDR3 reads CSVRTPGDTQYF. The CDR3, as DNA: TGCAGCGTTCGCACCCCTGGGGATACGCAGTATTTT.